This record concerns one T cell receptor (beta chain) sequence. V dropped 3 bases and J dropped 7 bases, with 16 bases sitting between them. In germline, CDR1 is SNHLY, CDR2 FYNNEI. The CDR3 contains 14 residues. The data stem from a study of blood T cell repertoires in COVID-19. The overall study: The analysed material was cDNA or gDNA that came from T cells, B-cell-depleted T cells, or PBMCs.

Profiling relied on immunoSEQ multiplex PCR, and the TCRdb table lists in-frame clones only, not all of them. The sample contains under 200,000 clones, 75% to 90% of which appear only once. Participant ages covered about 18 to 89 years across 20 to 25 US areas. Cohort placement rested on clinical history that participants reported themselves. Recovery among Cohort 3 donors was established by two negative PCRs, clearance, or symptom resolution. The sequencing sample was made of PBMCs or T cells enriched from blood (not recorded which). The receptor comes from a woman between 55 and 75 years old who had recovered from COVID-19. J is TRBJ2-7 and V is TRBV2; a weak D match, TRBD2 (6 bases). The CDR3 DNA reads TGTGCCAGCAGTGACGGACGGGGGTCGGGTGAGCAGTACTTC. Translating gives CASSDGRGSGEQYF.